The TCR beta chain under discussion was sequenced for a study of Graves' ophthalmopathy and Graves' hyperthyroidism. RNA transcripts provided the template for amplifying TCR beta CDR3 regions. An opening RT-PCR round employed HTBI primers and preceded a second-round multiplex PCR. TCRdb reprocessed the multiplex PCR reads via MiXCR and lists one record per CDR3 protein. The sample has hundreds of thousands of distinct CDR3 sequences, roughly two fifths seen once. CDR1 is DFQATT and CDR2 is SNEGSKA in the germline V gene (reference sequence). The CDR3 is made up of 16 amino acids. V shed 2 bases and J 7 bases; nucleotides not matched to a gene: 16.

Sample: peripheral blood. This receptor was obtained from an adult man with Graves' ophthalmopathy. The chain has TRBV20-1 and TRBJ2-7, with 8 bases matching TRBD2. The CDR3 is CSARPTRAGRVYEQYF. The CDR3 coding sequence is TGCAGTGCTAGACCCACCCGGGCCGGGAGGGTGTATGAGCAGTACTTC.